The 32 T cell receptor beta chains reported below all come from one sample, sequenced in a study of cytomegalovirus exposure and HLA in healthy donors. Primers included in the PCR were 60 Vbeta and 13 Jbeta primers. This table comes from immunoSEQ multiplex PCR, and its TCRdb copy is limited to in-frame clones, with some not included. The sample has about 97,000 clones, approximately 77% seen once. The sequencing sample was made of PBMCs. These receptors originate from a male donor in good health and CMV-seropositive.

The chain couples TRBV27 to TRBJ1-2; D gene ambiguous. This CDR3 is built from 14 residues. Germline V gene sequence: CDR1 MNHEY, CDR2 SMNVEV (reference sequence). V lost 2 bases and J lost 2, with 9 bases in between. CDR3 coding DNA: TGTGCCAGCAGTTTAACGGAGGGAAACTATGGCTACACCTTC. Translation gives CASSLTEGNYGYTF.

The chain couples TRBV19 to TRBJ1-2; D is undetermined. Trimming took 3 bases from V and 0 from J, leaving 5 bases between them. The CDR3 runs 13 residues. Germline CDR1 LNHDA, CDR2 SQIVND (reference sequence). The CDR3 sequence: CASSIRANYGYTF. The CDR3 nucleotides are TGTGCCAGTAGTATCCGGGCTAACTATGGCTACACCTTC.

This chain links TRBV19 with TRBJ1-2, with 7 bases aligning to TRBD1. The CDR3 covers 14 residues. Germline V gene sequence: CDR1 LNHDA, CDR2 SQIVND (reference sequence). The V and J ends lost 5 bases and 4 bases, in that order; junction bases with no gene match: 7. This chain's CDR3 is CASSPGQEIYGYTF. The CDR3, as DNA: TGTGCCAGTAGTCCCGGACAGGAGATCTATGGCTACACCTTC.

The rearrangement joins TRBV27 to TRBJ1-6; tentative D call: TRBD1 (6 bases). The CDR3 extends over 16 amino acids. V dropped 3 bases and J dropped 7 bases, with 16 bases sitting between them. Germline CDR1 is MNHEY and CDR2 is SMNVEV (reference sequence). The CDR3 sequence: CASSFLIEGVNSPLHF. Written as DNA, the CDR3 is TGTGCCAGCAGTTTTCTGATAGAGGGGGTCAATTCACCCCTCCACTTT.

CDR3 coding DNA: TGTGCCAGCTCCGATCCAAAGAGCTCTGGAAACACCATATATTTT. Encoded protein: CASSDPKSSGNTIYF. The chain joins TRBV18 to TRBJ1-3; D ambiguous. CDR1 is KGHSH and CDR2 is LQKENI in the germline V gene. V was trimmed by 6 bases and J by 0 bases, leaving 12 bases between them. This CDR3 region has 15 residues.

The rearrangement joins TRBV5-6 to TRBJ2-7; 10 nucleotides line up with TRBD2. V was pared by 5 bases and J by 2 bases, with 4 bases of the junction left unmatched. CDR1 is SGHDT, CDR2 YYEEEE, per germline. There are 14 residues in the CDR3. This CDR3 is CASRVAGGPYEQYF. DNA for the CDR3: TGTGCCAGCAGGGTAGCGGGAGGTCCCTACGAGCAGTACTTC.

This chain uses TRBV4-1 with TRBJ2-1; 9 nucleotides align to TRBD2. V lost 3 bases and J lost 6; bases outside the gene matches: 6. The germline V gene has CDR1 MGHRA and CDR2 YSYEKL. The CDR3 spans 15 residues. This CDR3 is CASSQLSGSLNEQFF. The CDR3 coding sequence is TGCGCCAGCAGCCAGCTTAGCGGGAGTCTCAATGAGCAGTTCTTC.

This chain connects TRBV30 to TRBJ2-1, with D hard to call. Per the germline V gene, CDR1 is GTSNPN and CDR2 is SVGIG (reference sequence). Between the trimmed V and J ends, which lost 3 bases and 0 bases, there was a span of 12 bases. The CDR3 has 15 residues. The CDR3, as DNA: TGTGCCTGGAGGTCTATGAGTAGCTCCTACAATGAGCAGTTCTTC. Its translation: CAWRSMSSSYNEQFF.

The chain couples TRBV6-5 to TRBJ2-1; D is perhaps TRBD1 (6 bases). Trimming removed 5 bases from V and 5 bases from J, with 13 bases in between. The length of the CDR3 is 14 residues. The germline gives CDR1 MNHEY, CDR2 SVGAGI. The CDR3 protein is CASSRAGENNEQFF. CDR3 in DNA: TGTGCCAGCAGTCGGGCAGGGGAAAACAATGAGCAGTTCTTC.

The chain combines TRBV7-9 with TRBJ2-1, with TRBD2 identical over 8 bases. Per germline, CDR1 SEHNR and CDR2 FQNEAQ (reference sequence). The CDR3 totals 14 residues. V lost 5 bases, J lost 7 bases, and 7 bases stayed unmatched. CDR3 in DNA: TGTGCCAGCAGCGATAGCGGGGCTTTTAATGAGCAGTTCTTC. Amino acid sequence: CASSDSGAFNEQFF.

The chain has TRBV7-2 and TRBJ1-2, with D possibly TRBD1 on 5 matching bases. V shed 8 bases and J shed 0 bases, with 13 bases lying between them. There are 14 residues in the CDR3. The germline gives CDR1 SGHTA, CDR2 FQGNSA. CDR3 sequence (DNA): TGTGCCAGCGGGTACAGGTCGCCTAACTATGGCTACACCTTC. This codes for CASGYRSPNYGYTF.

The rearrangement links TRBV7-9 to TRBJ2-1; TRBD1 is a possible D gene (5 bases). Germline lookup yields CDR1 SEHNR and CDR2 FQNEAQ (reference sequence). Trimming took off 1 base at V and 9 bases at J, with 7 bases between the two ends. The CDR3 spans 12 residues. CDR3 sequence: CASSLEGREQFF. In nucleotides, the CDR3 is TGTGCCAGCAGCTTAGAGGGGCGTGAGCAGTTCTTC.

This clone has more than one count but fewer than ten. V gene TRBV2 combines with J gene TRBJ2-2; 12 bases agree with TRBD2. This CDR3 contains 13 residues. CDR1 and CDR2 (germline): SNHLY, FYNNEI. Trimming at V came to 8 bases and at J to 5 bases, leaving 0 bases not matched to a gene. CDR3 sequence (DNA): TGTGCCAGCGGGACTAGCGGGACCGGGGAGCTGTTTTTT. Translation: CASGTSGTGELFF.

The chain's CDR3 is CATKGQGATEAFF. The CDR3 bases are TGTGCCACCAAAGGGCAGGGGGCAACTGAAGCTTTCTTT. The rearrangement links TRBV10-3 to TRBJ1-1; 8 bases map to TRBD1. Trimming removed 10 bases from V and 5 bases from J; junction bases left unmatched: 9. The germline V gene has CDR1 ENHRY and CDR2 SYGVKD. The CDR3 has 13 residues.

The J gene is TRBJ2-7, the V gene TRBV27; 9 bases line up with TRBD2. The CDR3 runs to 15 residues. Losses at the gene ends were 4 bases for V and 4 bases for J; bases not matched to a gene: 8. CDR1 is MNHEY and CDR2 is SMNVEV in the germline V gene (reference sequence). CDR3: CASSWGTSNSYEQYF. The CDR3 DNA sequence: TGTGCCAGCAGTTGGGGGACTAGCAATTCTTACGAGCAGTACTTC.

The V gene is TRBV10-3, the J gene TRBJ2-7, with D unresolved. V gave up 1 base and J gave up 5 bases, with 6 bases separating them. The CDR3 length is 12 residues. Looked up from germline, CDR1 is ENHRY and CDR2 is SYGVKD. DNA of the CDR3: TGTGCCATCAGTGAGTTTAGCAACGAGCAGTACTTC. The encoded protein is CAISEFSNEQYF.

The rearrangement joins TRBV2 to TRBJ1-1, with D tentatively TRBD1 (5 bases). Trimming took off 7 bases at V and 3 bases at J, with 9 bases between the two ends. The germline CDR1 and CDR2 sequences are SNHLY and FYNNEI. This CDR3 comprises 12 residues. The CDR3 DNA reads TGTGCCAGCAAAGGGGAGGACACTGAAGCTTTCTTT. It translates to CASKGEDTEAFF.

The rearrangement joins TRBV11-2 to TRBJ1-1, with 9 bases matching TRBD1. Germline CDR1 SGHAT, CDR2 FQNNGV. V lost 1 base to trimming and J lost 0 bases; unmatched junction nucleotides: 3. The CDR3 is 16 residues long. The DNA for the CDR3 is TGTGCCAGCAGCTTAGGGACAGGGGCTGTGAACACTGAAGCTTTCTTT. The encoded protein is CASSLGTGAVNTEAFF.

The V call is TRBV9, the J call TRBJ1-2, with D possibly being TRBD1 (6 bases). Trimming cost V 3 bases and J 5 bases, with 26 bases left between them. Germline CDR1 reads SGDLS; CDR2 reads YYNGEE. The CDR3 sequence is 18 residues long. Here the CDR3 reads CASSALRTVGTTDYGYTF. The CDR3 nucleotides read TGTGCCAGCAGCGCCCTCCGGACAGTAGGGACAACTGATTATGGCTACACCTTC. Variable domain in full (rest from reference TRBV9 and TRBJ1-2): DSGVTQTPKHLITATGQRVTLRCSPRSGDLSVYWYQQSLDQGLQFLIQYYNGEERAKGNILERFSAQQFPDLHSELNLSSLELGDSALYFCASSALRTVGTTDYGYTFGSGTRLTVV.

V gene TRBV10-1 combines with J gene TRBJ2-7; TRBD2 agrees at 15 bases. Germline V CDR1 and CDR2: WNHNN, SYGVQD (reference sequence). The CDR3 runs 18 residues. Germline trimming cut 6 bases from V and 3 bases from J; bases unmatched to any gene: 12. The chain's CDR3 is CASSPGLAGGPQCYEQYF. The CDR3 DNA is TGCGCCAGCAGCCCGGGACTAGCGGGAGGTCCTCAGTGCTACGAGCAGTACTTC.

This chain uses TRBV7-2 with TRBJ2-1, with D possibly being TRBD2 (6 bases). The ends were cut back, 2 bases at V and 5 bases at J, with 10 bases in the middle. Germline CDR1 SGHTA, CDR2 FQGNSA. This CDR3 contains 14 residues. The CDR3 nucleotides read TGTGCCAGCAGCTTAAGTTGGACTAACAATGAGCAGTTCTTC. It specifies CASSLSWTNNEQFF.

J is TRBJ2-6 and V is TRBV4-3; perhaps TRBD2 as D (6 bases). This CDR3 contains 18 residues. With 4 bases removed from V and 0 bases from J, the gap between germline ends came to 16 bases. CDR1 is LGHNA, CDR2 YSLEER, per germline. The CDR3 DNA is TGCGCCAGCAGCCGGGGTCCAGCGGGCCGCTCTGGGGCCAACGTCCTGACTTTC. Protein product: CASSRGPAGRSGANVLTF.

This chain connects TRBV7-9 to TRBJ2-5, with D uncertain. The DNA end is a closer match to TRBJ2-7, so the J assignment may be wrong. Germline V gene sequence: CDR1 SEHNR, CDR2 FQNEAQ (reference sequence). CDR3 length equals 12 residues. The CDR3 nucleotides are TGTGCCAGCAGCTTCGAGGTATACGAGCAGTACTTC. Protein: CASSFEVYEQYF.

The V and J genes are TRBV10-3 and TRBJ2-1, with TRBD2 matching over 14 bases. This CDR3 has 13 residues. V trimming: 9 bases; J trimming: 6 bases; junction bases outside the gene matches: 1. Germline-derived CDR1 and CDR2 are ENHRY and SYGVKD. The CDR3 spells CAIGLAGGNEQFF. DNA for the CDR3: TGTGCCATAGGACTAGCGGGGGGCAATGAGCAGTTCTTC.

This rearrangement joins TRBV29-1 to TRBJ2-1; tentative D call: TRBD1 (5 bases). Trimming pared 2 bases from V and 5 bases from J, leaving 19 bases between. The CDR3 contains 16 residues. Germline-derived CDR1 and CDR2 are SQVTM and ANQGSEA. The CDR3 reads CSVELRTLDRNNEQFF. CDR3 DNA sequence: TGCAGCGTTGAACTGCGGACATTAGACCGTAACAATGAGCAGTTCTTC.

This chain joins TRBV6-5 and TRBJ1-5; a weak D match, TRBD1 (6 bases). V lost 5 bases and J 4 bases, leaving 12 bases between the germline ends. CDR1 and CDR2 (germline): MNHEY, SVGAGI. This CDR3 contains 14 residues. Here the CDR3 DNA reads TGTGCCAGCAGTCGGGATGACAGGAATCAGCCCCAGCATTTT. Its protein product is CASSRDDRNQPQHF.

To note about this clone: An end of the junction does not agree with germline; a read error may underlie this. The V call is TRBV29-1, the J call TRBJ2-6, with D possibly being TRBD1 (5 bases). Germline values: CDR1 SQVTM, CDR2 ANQGSEA. This CDR3 has 13 residues. CDR3 sequence (DNA): TGCAGCGTTGCAGTCTCTGGGGCCAATGTCCTGACTTTC. It codes for CSVAVSGANVLTF.

The chain couples TRBV7-2 to TRBJ1-5, with D possibly TRBD1 on 5 matching bases. This CDR3 comprises 16 residues. Trimming removed 4 bases at V and 0 bases at J, with 13 bases between. From germline, CDR1 is SGHTA and CDR2 FQGNSA. The CDR3 spells CASSSSTGASNQPQHF. In DNA form, the CDR3 reads TGTGCCAGCAGCTCGTCGACTGGGGCTAGCAATCAGCCCCAGCATTTT.

This chain links TRBV2 with TRBJ2-7, with a possible D match to TRBD2 (6 bases). Germline V gene lookup returns CDR1 SNHLY and CDR2 FYNNEI. The CDR3 totals 14 residues. With 3 bases removed from V and 10 bases from J, the gap between germline ends came to 19 bases. The CDR3 protein is CASSEGTGGRLQYF. The CDR3 DNA reads TGTGCCAGCAGTGAGGGGACCGGGGGTCGATTACAGTACTTC.

Here the CDR3 DNA reads TGTGCCTGGAGTTCGGGCGGGGGAAATGAGCAGTTCTTC. It translates to CAWSSGGGNEQFF. This chain connects TRBV30 to TRBJ2-1; 7 nucleotides align to TRBD2. The V segment lost 2 bases and the J segment 7 bases; nucleotides outside the gene matches: 5. The CDR3 totals 13 residues. Per the germline V gene, CDR1 is GTSNPN and CDR2 is SVGIG (reference sequence).

The sample holds a few counts of this clone. The gene calls are TRBV5-6 and TRBJ1-3; 8 bases align to TRBD1. Unmatched junction bases numbered 9, after V lost 4 bases and J lost 0 bases. This CDR3 region has 17 residues. The V gene's germline CDR1 is SGHDT and CDR2 YYEEEE. In DNA, the CDR3 is TGTGCCAGCAGCACCCCGGGACAGGTAAACTCTGGAAACACCATATATTTT. Translating gives CASSTPGQVNSGNTIYF.

A remark on this clone: The germline gene is not matched at one end of the junction; a read error may be the cause. J is TRBJ2-4 and V is TRBV2; possibly TRBD1 for D (6 bases). Germline V lookup: CDR1 SNHLY, CDR2 FYNNEI. CDR3 size: 13 residues. The CDR3 DNA reads as TGTGCCAGCAGGGGGGACACCTTAAACAGTCAGTACTTC. Residues: CASRGDTLNSQYF.